The text below deals with one T cell receptor (beta chain). These data belong to a study of blood T cell repertoires in COVID-19. Study background: T cells, B-cell-depleted T cells, or PBMCs provided the cDNA or gDNA that served as material.

Only in-frame clones appear in the TCRdb table, and some are missing; sequencing was by immunoSEQ multiplex PCR. Among approximately 300,000 clones, about 83% were seen once, and the ten largest hold 1.2%. Trimming stripped 5 bases from V and 7 bases from J, with 17 bases between. Germline loops: CDR1 SGHVS, CDR2 FQNEAQ. The CDR3 has 14 amino acids. The clonotype originates from a woman aged 50 to 60 with acute or convalescent COVID-19. The V and J genes are TRBV7-8 and TRBJ1-2; a possible D gene is TRBD1 (5 bases). Sequenced input: peripheral blood. CDR3 sequence reads: CASSLQGAERGYTF. In DNA form, the CDR3 reads TGTGCCAGCAGCCTCCAGGGCGCCGAGCGTGGCTACACCTTC.